The sequence of this T cell receptor beta chain was determined in a study of blood T cells in healthy people across ages. This CDR3 is built from 16 residues. Germline lookup yields CDR1 MNHEY and CDR2 SVGAGI. Germline trimming cut 0 bases from V and 11 bases from J; bases unmatched to any gene: 8. This clonotype was recorded a few times. The use of a sample-barcoded 5' primer and a J-beta primer mix characterized a second PCR of roughly 6 to 11 cycles. From the 5' RACE reads, TCRdb called clonotypes with MiXCR, one entry per CDR3 protein. The sample consists of about 800,000 distinct CDR3 sequences, 20% to 30% of them appearing once. These data were likewise used in another study, on T cells of mothers and their children.

The sequenced sample was blood. This clonotype originated in a boy under 18 in good health. V gene TRBV6-5 combines with J gene TRBJ1-6, with 9 bases aligning to TRBD1. DNA for the CDR3: TGTGCCAGCAGTTACTCGGACAGGGGATCGAGGCCACCCCTCCACTTT. As protein: CASSYSDRGSRPPLHF.